Presented here are 31 T cell receptor beta chains from one specimen sequenced in a study of T-cell reconstitution after alpha-beta-depleted transplantation in children. Preparation of the TCRbeta library used unique molecular identifiers. Via MiXCR, TCRdb re-called the PCR reads, giving one row per CDR3 protein. The repertoire has some 200,000 distinct CDR3 sequences, approximately 8% of them found once; the top ten carry less than 40%. The sequencing here drew on PBMCs, mostly from graft donor cells, taken 360 days after TCRalphabeta/CD19-depleted stem cell transplant. Receptor source: a male patient between 2 and 15 years old who had a stem cell transplant for acute myeloid leukemia, so the T cells may come from the graft donor.

As for this clonotype: At one end the junction does not follow the germline gene, possibly because of a read error. J is TRBJ2-3 and V is TRBV7-7; D is perhaps TRBD2 (7 bases). Germline CDR1 is SSHAT and CDR2 is FNYEAQ (reference sequence). The CDR3 is 15 amino acids. The CDR3, as DNA: TGTGCTAGCACCACGGAGGGGGGGCGCAAGGATACGCAGTATTTT. This sequence encodes CASTTEGGRKDTQYF.

In this sample, this clonotype turned up many times. V gene TRBV29-1 combines with J gene TRBJ1-2; 7 bases are shared with TRBD1. The ends lost 6 bases at V and 2 bases at J; junction bases unmatched: 6. Per the germline V gene, CDR1 is SQVTM and CDR2 is ANQGSEA. CDR3 length equals 13 residues. The CDR3 region has the DNA TGCAGCGTGCGCAGGGGGAAAAACTATGGCTACACCTTC. It yields the protein CSVRRGKNYGYTF.

In its sample, this clonotype was seen many times. V and J are TRBV6-5 and TRBJ2-7, with D uncertain. Looked up from germline, CDR1 is MNHEY and CDR2 is SVGAGI. V lost 0 bases and J 2 bases, leaving 8 bases between the germline ends. This CDR3 contains 14 residues. CDR3 loop: CASSYSAEAYEQYV. The DNA for the CDR3 is TGTGCCAGCAGTTACTCTGCAGAGGCCTACGAGCAGTACGTC.

This clonotype was picked up many times. The rearrangement links TRBV2 to TRBJ2-2; 9 nucleotides align to TRBD1. Germline V gene lookup returns CDR1 SNHLY and CDR2 FYNNEI. The V and J ends lost 6 bases and 3 bases, in that order; junction bases with no gene match: 5. This CDR3 is built from 15 residues. CDR3 DNA: TGTGCCAGCAGCCAAGGGACAGGGCACACCGGGGAGCTGTTTTTT. This translates into CASSQGTGHTGELFF.

The chain uses TRBV11-1 and TRBJ2-3; 14 nucleotides agree with TRBD2. The ends lost 4 bases at V and 2 bases at J; junction bases unmatched: 11. From germline, CDR1 is SGHAT and CDR2 FQDESV (reference sequence). CDR3 length: 19 amino acids. The CDR3 protein is CASSSYGLAGGEHTDTQYF. The CDR3 DNA is TGTGCCAGCAGCTCATACGGACTAGCGGGGGGAGAACACACAGATACGCAGTATTTT. The full variable domain, with the rest looked up from reference TRBV11-1 and TRBJ2-3, is EAEVAQSPRYKITEKSQAVAFWCDPISGHATLYWYRQILGQGPELLVQFQDESVVDDSQLPKDRFSAERLKGVDSTLKIQPAELGDSAMYLCASSSYGLAGGEHTDTQYFGPGTRLTVL.

The gene calls are TRBV7-6 and TRBJ2-7; D may correspond to TRBD1 or TRBD2 (6 bases each). In germline, CDR1 is SGHVS, CDR2 FNYEAQ. The CDR3 loop spans 14 amino acids. The V end lost 3 bases, the J end lost 3 bases, and 12 bases lay between the germline ends. The DNA of the CDR3 is TGTGCCAGCAGCTTTCGGGGGCCTAACTACGAGCAGTACGTC. Translated, it gives CASSFRGPNYEQYV.

In its sample, this clonotype was seen many times. The rearrangement links TRBV27 to TRBJ2-1, with TRBD2 matching over 12 bases. V trimming: 4 bases; J trimming: 6 bases; junction bases outside the gene matches: 4. This CDR3 has 15 amino acids. Germline assignment: CDR1 MNHEY and CDR2 SMNVEV (reference sequence). CDR3 bases: TGTGCCAGCAGTTCTCTACTAGCGGGAGGCAATGAGCAGTTCTTC. As protein: CASSSLLAGGNEQFF.

This clonotype was counted at least ten times. The CDR3 reads CSARRQNQPQHF. The DNA for the CDR3 is TGCAGTGCTAGACGACAGAATCAGCCCCAGCATTTT. The chain carries TRBV20-1 and TRBJ1-5, with D perhaps matching TRBD1 (5 bases). The CDR3 is made up of 12 amino acids. Trimming took off 2 bases at V and 4 bases at J, with 6 bases between the two ends. Per the germline V gene, CDR1 is DFQATT and CDR2 is SNEGSKA (reference sequence).

This clonotype was counted a few times. The chain combines TRBV2 with TRBJ2-2; 8 bases are shared with TRBD2. Germline V gene lookup returns CDR1 SNHLY and CDR2 FYNNEI. The CDR3 has 15 residues. Unmatched junction bases numbered 4, after V lost 5 bases and J lost 2 bases. The CDR3 sequence: CASSRLAPNTGELFF. CDR3 nucleotide sequence: TGTGCCAGCAGTAGACTAGCGCCAAACACCGGGGAGCTGTTTTTT.

This clonotype was counted at least ten times. The chain uses TRBV12-3 or TRBV12-4 and TRBJ2-1; 12 nucleotides line up with TRBD2. This CDR3 has 14 residues. The V gene end was trimmed by 4 bases and the J gene end by 6 bases; junction bases not matched to a gene: 1. In DNA form, the CDR3 reads TGTGCCAGCAGTTCTAGCGGGAGGGGCAATGAGCAGTTCTTC. The encoded protein is CASSSSGRGNEQFF.

This clonotype was counted many times. CDR3 sequence (DNA): TGCGCCAGCAGTCCCCGGGGGGGGTCCTACAATGAGCAGTTCTTC. It yields the protein CASSPRGGSYNEQFF. This chain connects TRBV5-1 to TRBJ2-1, with 8 bases matching TRBD2. The germline gives CDR1 SGHRS, CDR2 YFSETQ. J lost 1 base, V lost 5 bases, and 5 bases had no gene match. This CDR3 comprises 15 residues. Combining the CDR3 with reference TRBV5-1 and TRBJ2-1 gives the whole variable domain KAGVTQTPRYLIKTRGQQVTLSCSPISGHRSVSWYQQTPGQGLQFLFEYFSETQRNKGNFPGRFSGRQFSNSRSEMNVSTLELGDSALYLCASSPRGGSYNEQFFGPGTRLTVL.

This clonotype was detected a few times. V usage is TRBV5-1 and J usage is TRBJ2-7, with 7 bases matching TRBD2. The junction had 3 bases not matched to a gene; V was cut back by 5 bases and J by 1 base. Germline CDR1 is SGHRS and CDR2 is YFSETQ. The CDR3 length is 13 residues. CDR3: CASRASGSYEQYF. In DNA, the CDR3 is TGCGCCAGCAGGGCTAGCGGTTCCTACGAGCAGTACTTC.

This clonotype appeared many times. The J gene is TRBJ2-4, the V gene TRBV7-2; D is unclear. The CDR3 length is 12 residues. Germline lookup yields CDR1 SGHTA and CDR2 FQGNSA. V dropped 4 bases and J dropped 6 bases, with 7 bases sitting between them. CDR3 sequence: CASSSSVNIQYF. The DNA of the CDR3 is TGTGCCAGCAGCTCCTCAGTAAACATTCAGTACTTC.

J is TRBJ2-7 and V is TRBV7-9; 7 nucleotides align to TRBD2. Trimming removed 5 bases from V and 6 bases from J; junction bases left unmatched: 4. This CDR3 contains 12 residues. Germline V gene data show CDR1 as SEHNR and CDR2 as FQNEAQ (reference sequence). CDR3 nucleotides: TGTGCCAGCAGCATATCTAGCGGCGAGCAGTACTTC. Its protein product is CASSISSGEQYF.

This clonotype has just a few counts. The V call is TRBV5-1, the J call TRBJ1-1, with D maybe TRBD1 (5 bases). The CDR3 is 15 residues long. The germline gives CDR1 SGHRS, CDR2 YFSETQ. Trimming cost V 4 bases and J 2 bases, with 15 bases left between them. CDR3 region: CASSVSGAGNTEAFF. The CDR3 region has the DNA TGCGCCAGCAGCGTGAGCGGGGCCGGTAACACTGAAGCTTTCTTT.

V usage is TRBV20-1 and J usage is TRBJ1-4, with D unresolved. V lost 0 bases, J lost 4 bases, and 21 bases lay in between. CDR3 size: 18 residues. Germline V gene data show CDR1 as DFQATT and CDR2 as SNEGSKA (reference sequence). This chain's CDR3 is CSARDIGVGGLLNEKLFF. CDR3 coding DNA: TGCAGTGCTAGAGATATTGGGGTCGGTGGACTGCTTAATGAAAAACTGTTTTTT.

V usage is TRBV10-3 and J usage is TRBJ2-7; weak D call: TRBD1 (5 bases). The V end was cut by 8 bases, the J end by 12 bases, with 17 bases between. Germline assignment: CDR1 ENHRY and CDR2 SYGVKD. The CDR3 sequence is 11 residues long. Written as DNA, the CDR3 is TGTGCCATCCCAAGGCCAGGGCTATGGTACGTC. Translation gives CAIPRPGLWYV.

This clonotype was seen ten or more times. V is TRBV9 and J is TRBJ1-2; D ambiguous. CDR1 and CDR2 from the germline V gene are SGDLS and YYNGEE. CDR3 length: 13 amino acids. Trimming took 3 bases from V and 1 from J, leaving 7 bases between them. The CDR3 spells CASSADVNYGYTF. Written as DNA, the CDR3 is TGTGCCAGCAGCGCGGACGTTAACTATGGCTACACCTTC.

This clonotype was counted between two and nine times. The genes are TRBV2 and TRBJ2-7; TRBD2 aligns across 12 bases. Germline CDR1 reads SNHLY; CDR2 reads FYNNEI. The CDR3 consists of 19 residues. V was clipped by 8 bases and J by 2 bases; unmatched bases: 19. This CDR3 is CASCSHAGLAGLRAYEQYF. The CDR3 DNA reads as TGTGCCAGCTGTTCCCATGCGGGACTAGCGGGTTTGCGCGCCTACGAGCAGTACTTC.

Ten or more counts support this clonotype. The chain links TRBV4-2 to TRBJ2-1; 11 bases map to TRBD2. Trimming cost V 1 base and J 7 bases; bases outside gene matches: 6. The CDR3 is 16 residues long. Germline V lookup: CDR1 LGHNA, CDR2 YNFKEQ. The CDR3 sequence is CASSQGLAGSVNEQFF. For the CDR3, the DNA is TGTGCCAGCAGCCAAGGACTAGCGGGATCGGTTAATGAGCAGTTCTTC.

The chain combines TRBV14 with TRBJ2-7; the D gene could be TRBD1 or TRBD2 (6 bases each). The CDR3 contains 15 residues. V was trimmed by 4 bases and J by 6 bases, leaving 19 bases between them. Germline V CDR1 and CDR2: SGHDN, FVKESK. CDR3 loop: CASSRGALQYVEQYF. CDR3 in DNA: TGTGCCAGCAGCCGGGGGGCTCTACAGTACGTCGAGCAGTACTTC.

In its sample, this clonotype was seen a few times. The chain combines TRBV15 with TRBJ1-2, with 7 bases aligning to TRBD1. J gave up 8 bases and V 6 bases, and 9 bases lay outside the gene matches. The CDR3 length is 13 residues. The germline gives CDR1 LNHNV, CDR2 YYDKDF (reference sequence). The CDR3 here is CATRGGRGEGYTF. CDR3 bases: TGTGCCACCAGGGGGGGCAGGGGGGAAGGCTACACCTTC.

On this clonotype itself: At one boundary the junction diverges from the germline segment, which might be a read error. The rearrangement uses TRBV3-1 and TRBJ2-3; TRBD2 aligns across 11 bases. Germline loops: CDR1 LGHDT, CDR2 YNNKEL (reference sequence). The CDR3 covers 18 residues. Here the CDR3 reads CAGSTLAGGRGSTDTQYF. DNA for the CDR3: TGTGCCGGCAGCACTCTAGCGGGGGGCCGCGGTAGCACAGATACGCAGTATTTT.

At least ten counts were recorded for this clonotype. The chain recombines TRBV7-2 with TRBJ2-1; no clear D. CDR3 length: 15 residues. Germline-derived CDR1 and CDR2 are SGHTA and FQGNSA. Deletions cut 0 bases from V and 0 bases from J, with 6 bases between. The CDR3 loop reads CASSLAGLSYNEQFF. In DNA, the CDR3 is TGTGCCAGCAGCTTAGCTGGCCTCTCCTACAATGAGCAGTTCTTC.

This clonotype showed up many times. The chain couples TRBV7-9 to TRBJ2-6; D is undetermined. The germline CDR1 and CDR2 sequences are SEHNR and FQNEAQ (reference sequence). The CDR3 has 14 amino acids. V gave up 8 bases and J gave up 1 base, with 9 bases separating them. Here the CDR3 reads CASGSWSGANVLTF. In DNA, the CDR3 is TGTGCCAGCGGATCGTGGTCTGGGGCCAACGTCCTGACTTTC.

V gene TRBV20-1 combines with J gene TRBJ2-3; D is undetermined. CDR3 length equals 14 residues. V was trimmed by 3 bases and J by 2 bases, leaving 12 bases between them. CDR1 is DFQATT and CDR2 is SNEGSKA in the germline V gene (reference sequence). The CDR3 protein is CSASPSDFTDTQYF. The CDR3 DNA follows: TGCAGTGCTAGCCCTTCCGACTTCACAGATACGCAGTATTTT.

At least ten counts were recorded for this clonotype. J is TRBJ2-3 and V is TRBV12-3 or TRBV12-4, with D unresolved. Deletions cut 5 bases from V and 2 bases from J, with 11 bases between. This CDR3 is 14 amino acids long. CDR3 amino acids: CASSVTRPTDTQYF. In DNA form, the CDR3 reads TGTGCCAGCAGTGTGACTCGTCCCACAGATACGCAGTATTTT.

The genes are TRBV12-3 or TRBV12-4 and TRBJ2-3, with 7 positions matching TRBD1. The V gene end was trimmed by 6 bases and the J gene end by 3 bases; junction bases not matched to a gene: 9. This CDR3 is built from 15 residues. The CDR3 here is CASSKKGGRTDTQYF. CDR3 nucleotide sequence: TGTGCCAGCAGCAAGAAAGGGGGCCGTACAGATACGCAGTATTTT.

J is TRBJ1-1 and V is TRBV12-3 or TRBV12-4; 8 bases match TRBD1. The junction had 1 base not matched to a gene; V was cut back by 6 bases and J by 1 base. CDR3 length: 13 amino acids. The chain's CDR3 is CASRDRGNTEAFF. In DNA, the CDR3 is TGTGCCAGCAGAGACAGGGGGAACACTGAAGCTTTCTTT.

The chain combines TRBV21-1 with TRBJ2-1; TRBD1 was called by the table and not checked on the DNA. TRBV21-1 is tagged as a pseudogene. This CDR3 spans 18 amino acids. The CDR3 is CASSNNRSGHPGYNEQFF. CDR3 sequence (DNA): TGTGCCAGCAGCAATAACCGAAGTGGCCACCCGGGATACAATGAGCAGTTCTTC.

A few counts support this clonotype. The chain employs TRBV5-1 and TRBJ2-5; the D gene could be TRBD1 or TRBD2 (5 bases each). Germline assignment: CDR1 SGHRS and CDR2 YFSETQ. V lost 4 bases and J 7 bases, leaving 17 bases between the germline ends. The CDR3 length is 14 residues. CDR3 coding DNA: TGCGCCAGCAGCCCCGAGGGCAGGGCTGGGACCCAGTACTTC. Amino acid sequence: CASSPEGRAGTQYF. The variable domain in full, completed from reference TRBV5-1 and TRBJ2-5, reads KAGVTQTPRYLIKTRGQQVTLSCSPISGHRSVSWYQQTPGQGLQFLFEYFSETQRNKGNFPGRFSGRQFSNSRSEMNVSTLELGDSALYLCASSPEGRAGTQYFGPGTRLLVL.